Each of the 10 T cell receptor beta chains below was sequenced from the same sample in a study of blood T cell repertoires in COVID-19. Generated by immunoSEQ multiplex PCR, the TCRdb table keeps only in-frame clones and is missing some. The sample yields tens of thousands of clones, around 83% seen once. Sequenced sample: peripheral blood. The receptors were gathered from an elderly man with acute or convalescent COVID-19.

The chain is built from TRBV5-1 and TRBJ1-1; the D gene is possibly TRBD1 (5 bases). V was trimmed by 1 base and J by 5 bases, leaving 15 bases between them. The V gene's germline CDR1 is SGHRS and CDR2 YFSETQ. The CDR3 contains 15 residues. Here the CDR3 reads CASSLISQGGTEAFF. The CDR3 DNA reads as TGCGCCAGCAGCTTGATAAGTCAGGGAGGGACTGAAGCTTTCTTT.

V gene TRBV6-5 combines with J gene TRBJ1-6; TRBD1 aligns across 8 bases. Per the germline V gene, CDR1 is MNHEY and CDR2 is SVGAGI. This CDR3 region has 14 residues. V lost 11 bases, J lost 6 bases, and 9 bases stayed unmatched. The DNA of the CDR3 is TGTGCCGGTTGCACAGGGGGAGGTAATTCACCCCTCCACTTT. This codes for CAGCTGGGNSPLHF.

The chain recombines TRBV19 with TRBJ2-7; D may be TRBD1 (5 bases). With 1 base removed from V and 6 bases from J, the gap between germline ends came to 13 bases. The germline CDR1 and CDR2 sequences are LNHDA and SQIVND (reference sequence). The CDR3 totals 14 residues. CDR3 nucleotide sequence: TGTGCCAGTAGTATAGGGACCCAGGGCTTCGAGCAGTACTTC. Encoded protein: CASSIGTQGFEQYF.

The rearrangement links TRBV7-9 to TRBJ2-3, with 7 bases identical to TRBD2. J lost 4 bases, V lost 4 bases, and 5 bases had no gene match. In germline, CDR1 is SEHNR, CDR2 FQNEAQ (reference sequence). This CDR3 region has 14 residues. In nucleotides, the CDR3 is TGTGCCAGCAGCTCAGGACTAGACGCAGATACGCAGTATTTT. Protein sequence: CASSSGLDADTQYF.

This chain connects TRBV28 to TRBJ1-6, with D perhaps TRBD1 (6 bases). The CDR3 consists of 15 residues. With 3 bases removed from V and 5 bases from J, the gap between germline ends came to 11 bases. Germline lookup yields CDR1 MDHEN and CDR2 SYDVKM. For the CDR3, the DNA is TGTGCCAGCAGTTTGGCCGACAGGAATAATTCACCCCTCCACTTT. As protein: CASSLADRNNSPLHF.

The V call is TRBV7-6, the J call TRBJ1-1; the D gene is possibly TRBD1 (5 bases). Deletions cut 2 bases from V and 5 bases from J, with 18 bases between. Per germline, CDR1 SGHVS and CDR2 FNYEAQ. The CDR3 runs 16 residues. The CDR3 nucleotides read TGTGCCAGCAGCTTAAGTGCGGGGATGGGGGGGACTGAAGCTTTCTTT. It translates to CASSLSAGMGGTEAFF. The full variable domain, with the rest looked up from reference TRBV7-6 and TRBJ1-1, is GAGVSQSPRYKVTKRGQDVALRCDPISGHVSLYWYRQALGQGPEFLTYFNYEAQQDKSGLPNDRFSAERPEGSISTLTIQRTEQRDSAMYRCASSLSAGMGGTEAFFGQGTRLTVV.

This sequence joins TRBV7-9 and TRBJ2-1; TRBD2 aligns across 14 bases. The CDR3 covers 17 residues. V lost 1 base and J lost 6; bases outside the gene matches: 5. Per germline, CDR1 SEHNR and CDR2 FQNEAQ (reference sequence). CDR3 loop: CASSLEGTSGSSNEQFF. The CDR3 bases are TGTGCCAGCAGCTTAGAGGGGACTAGCGGGAGTAGCAATGAGCAGTTCTTC.

The J gene is TRBJ1-4, the V gene TRBV19, with 10 bases that match TRBD1. Unmatched junction bases numbered 10, after V lost 5 bases and J lost 13 bases. CDR1 LNHDA and CDR2 SQIVND come from the germline V gene (reference sequence). This CDR3 has 14 residues. CDR3 sequence (DNA): TGTGCCAGTAGTGTCCGGGACAGGGGCTCCAGACTGTTTTTT. Protein sequence: CASSVRDRGSRLFF.

This sequence joins TRBV5-4 and TRBJ2-5; TRBD1 aligns across 10 bases. This CDR3 is built from 16 residues. Germline CDR1 and CDR2: SGHNT and YYREEE (reference sequence). With 2 bases clipped from V and 5 bases from J, the junction kept 9 bases outside the gene matches. The CDR3 DNA reads as TGTGCCAGCAGCTTTGGAACCGGGACAGGGGATGAGACCCAGTACTTC. Translation gives CASSFGTGTGDETQYF.

This clone was observed a few times. J is TRBJ1-2 and V is TRBV5-6; D might be TRBD1 (6 bases). Germline V gene data show CDR1 as SGHDT and CDR2 as YYEEEE. The CDR3 loop spans 14 amino acids. Trimming took off 1 base at V and 10 bases at J, with 17 bases between the two ends. The CDR3 bases are TGTGCCAGCAGCTTGAACGTGGCGGGGGCGGTCTACACCTTC. Its translation is CASSLNVAGAVYTF.